This T cell receptor beta chain was captured by sequencing in a study of blood T cell repertoires in COVID-19. The CDR3 has 12 residues. V was pared by 4 bases and J by 5 bases, with 3 bases of the junction left unmatched. Germline V gives CDR1 SQVTM, CDR2 ANQGSEA. In the authors' methods: Amplification of reference gene primers was used by the study to estimate nucleated cell counts. Clones were read by immunoSEQ multiplex PCR, and TCRdb kept only the in-frame ones, dropping some. The V and J calls and the clone size are those of that table, but D and trimming were determined from the DNA. The table has approximately 50,000 clones, roughly 90% seen once.

The source material was peripheral blood. The chain is built from TRBV29-1 and TRBJ1-1; 8 bases are shared with TRBD1. The clonotype originates from a human donor in a cohort sampled during active COVID-19. CDR3 sequence: CSVGRGHTEAFF. CDR3 bases: TGCAGCGTTGGCAGGGGGCATACTGAAGCTTTCTTT.